Each of the 24 T cell receptor beta chains below was sequenced from the same sample in a study of blood T cell dynamics during melanoma immunotherapy. Clones were read by immunoSEQ multiplex PCR, and TCRdb kept only the in-frame ones, dropping some. The data show under 15,000 clones, under 95% seen once. The sample's time point: week 3, after first cycle of checkpoint inhibitor. The sequences come from effector memory CD8+ T cells from blood, collected from a patient treated with checkpoint blockade. The receptors originated from a human donor with melanoma.

The chain combines TRBV7-8 with TRBJ2-3; D call uncertain. This CDR3 has 13 amino acids. Germline CDR1 is SGHVS and CDR2 is FQNEAQ. The V and J ends lost 5 bases and 2 bases respectively, with 8 bases between them. The CDR3 sequence is CASSRYNTDTQYF. The CDR3 bases are TGTGCCAGCAGCCGCTACAACACAGATACGCAGTATTTT.

This clone appeared a single time. This chain links TRBV19 with TRBJ1-6; no clear D gene. The CDR3 runs to 13 residues. Trimming removed 1 base at V and 6 bases at J, with 4 bases between. CDR1 and CDR2 (germline): LNHDA, SQIVND (reference sequence). CDR3 protein: CASSIGVNSPLHF. CDR3 in DNA: TGTGCCAGTAGTATAGGGGTTAATTCACCCCTCCACTTT.

The chain employs TRBV11-2 and TRBJ2-7; D remains unclear. Trimming removed 1 base at V and 2 bases at J, with 0 bases between. The CDR3 totals 11 residues. Germline CDR1 reads SGHAT; CDR2 reads FQNNGV. The CDR3 DNA is TGTGCCAGCAGCTTAGCCTACGAGCAGTACTTC. It is translated as CASSLAYEQYF.

The rearrangement uses TRBV9 and TRBJ1-1, with D uncertain. The ends were cut back, 3 bases at V and 1 base at J, with 10 bases in the middle. This CDR3 region has 14 residues. Germline V gene sequence: CDR1 SGDLS, CDR2 YYNGEE. CDR3 sequence: CASSERTENTEAFF. The DNA for the CDR3 is TGTGCCAGCAGCGAAAGAACAGAGAACACTGAAGCTTTCTTT.

The chain is built from TRBV5-1 and TRBJ2-1; TRBD2 aligns across 8 bases. J lost 10 bases, V lost 0 bases, and 3 bases had no gene match. The CDR3 runs 13 residues. In germline, CDR1 is SGHRS, CDR2 YFSETQ. The CDR3 spells CASSLGGGREQFF. The CDR3 DNA is TGCGCCAGCAGCTTGGGAGGCGGGAGGGAGCAGTTCTTC.

The chain couples TRBV6-1 to TRBJ2-7; D unclear. From germline, CDR1 is MNHNS and CDR2 SASEGT. V lost 2 bases to trimming and J lost 0 bases, with 5 bases between them. The CDR3 spans 13 residues. CDR3 nucleotides: TGTGCCAGCAGTGAACAGAGCTCCTACGAGCAGTACTTC. Its protein product is CASSEQSSYEQYF.

This clone was seen once. The V call is TRBV30, the J call TRBJ2-3; D ambiguous. The V gene lost 0 bases and the J gene lost 2 bases, with 6 bases spanning the gap. The CDR3 is 13 amino acids. Germline CDR1 reads GTSNPN; CDR2 reads SVGIG (reference sequence). The DNA of the CDR3 is TGTGCCTGGAGTGTAACTTTCACAGATACGCAGTATTTT. It is translated as CAWSVTFTDTQYF.

The rearrangement uses TRBV28 and TRBJ2-7, with D possibly being TRBD1 (6 bases). The V and J ends lost 6 bases and 2 bases respectively, with 11 bases between them. This CDR3 has 13 residues. Germline-derived CDR1 and CDR2 are MDHEN and SYDVKM. The CDR3 loop is CASRMHRAYEQYF. The CDR3, as DNA: TGTGCCAGCAGGATGCACAGGGCCTACGAGCAGTACTTC.

This chain links TRBV25-1 with TRBJ1-2; maybe TRBD1 (6 bases). Deletions cut 4 bases from V and 7 bases from J, with 25 bases between. Germline-derived CDR1 and CDR2 are MGHDK and SYGVNS. This CDR3 has 17 amino acids. The CDR3 spells CASSVWTEPADLFGYTF. The CDR3 nucleotides read TGTGCCAGCAGTGTTTGGACAGAACCGGCGGACCTCTTTGGCTACACCTTC.

The sample holds one count of this clone. The chain links TRBV5-1 to TRBJ2-7; 8 nucleotides match TRBD2. Germline lookup yields CDR1 SGHRS and CDR2 YFSETQ. The CDR3 runs to 13 residues. Unmatched junction bases numbered 3, after V lost 3 bases and J lost 4 bases. CDR3 region: CASSSGLAYEQYF. The DNA of the CDR3 is TGCGCCAGCAGCTCCGGACTAGCATACGAGCAGTACTTC.

This chain links TRBV27 with TRBJ1-6; tentative D call: TRBD1 (5 bases). The CDR3 is made up of 13 amino acids. The germline V and J ends were trimmed by 0 bases and 11 bases, with 8 bases remaining between them. The germline V gene encodes CDR1 MNHEY and CDR2 SMNVEV (reference sequence). CDR3: CASSLSGTTPLHF. CDR3 in DNA: TGTGCCAGCAGTTTATCCGGGACCACACCCCTCCACTTT.

This chain links TRBV15 with TRBJ2-7; D may be TRBD1 or TRBD2 (5 bases each). CDR1 and CDR2 from the germline V gene are LNHNV and YYDKDF (reference sequence). The V end lost 2 bases, the J end lost 3 bases, and 11 bases lay between the germline ends. The CDR3 is made up of 14 amino acids. In DNA form, the CDR3 reads TGTGCCACCAGCAGACGGGACCAATACTACGAGCAGTACTTC. Its translation: CATSRRDQYYEQYF.

This sequence joins TRBV28 and TRBJ1-1; weak D call: TRBD1 (6 bases). V lost 5 bases and J lost 5, with 18 bases in between. Germline V lookup: CDR1 MDHEN, CDR2 SYDVKM. The CDR3 sequence is 15 residues long. CDR3 amino acids: CASSLITGPGTEAFF. The CDR3 DNA is TGTGCCAGCAGTCTTATAACAGGGCCCGGGACTGAAGCTTTCTTT.

The CDR3 is CASSVSGGSYNEQFF. In nucleotides, the CDR3 is TGTGCCAGCAGTGTAAGCGGGGGATCCTACAATGAGCAGTTCTTC. This rearrangement joins TRBV2 to TRBJ2-1; TRBD2 aligns across 8 bases. The V and J ends lost 4 bases and 1 base, in that order; junction bases with no gene match: 3. The V gene's germline CDR1 is SNHLY and CDR2 FYNNEI. The CDR3 extends over 15 amino acids.

The rearrangement links TRBV2 to TRBJ1-2; D ambiguous. The CDR3 runs to 12 residues. V was trimmed by 2 bases and J by 8 bases, leaving 9 bases between them. Germline V gene lookup returns CDR1 SNHLY and CDR2 FYNNEI. CDR3 in amino acids: CASSELFRGYTF. CDR3 coding DNA: TGTGCCAGCAGTGAACTGTTTCGGGGCTACACCTTC.

This chain links TRBV27 with TRBJ1-2; 7 bases are shared with TRBD1. In germline, CDR1 is MNHEY, CDR2 SMNVEV (reference sequence). CDR3 length: 13 residues. Losses at the gene ends were 6 bases for V and 6 bases for J; bases not matched to a gene: 7. CDR3 residues: CASRFRGGNGYTF. As DNA, the CDR3 is TGTGCCAGCAGGTTCAGAGGGGGCAATGGCTACACCTTC.

The chain is built from TRBV6-5 and TRBJ1-1, with D possibly being TRBD1 (6 bases). The germline CDR1 and CDR2 sequences are MNHEY and SVGAGI. Trimming removed 2 bases from V and 4 bases from J, with 11 bases in between. The CDR3 length is 14 residues. The chain's CDR3 is CASSYRGEGTEAFF. Written as DNA, the CDR3 is TGTGCCAGCAGTTACAGGGGGGAAGGCACTGAAGCTTTCTTT.

The genes are TRBV5-1 and TRBJ2-1; 8 positions agree with TRBD2. V lost 0 bases, J lost 2 bases, and 4 bases stayed unmatched. The CDR3 totals 16 residues. In germline, CDR1 is SGHRS, CDR2 YFSETQ. The DNA of the CDR3 is TGCGCCAGCAGCTTGGGACTAGCGCGAACCTACAATGAGCAGTTCTTC. Translating gives CASSLGLARTYNEQFF.

This CDR3 reads CASSPGQSPTDTQYF. As DNA, the CDR3 is TGTGCCAGCAGTCCCGGGCAGAGCCCCACAGATACGCAGTATTTT. The chain joins TRBV27 to TRBJ2-3; no clear D gene. Germline CDR1 and CDR2: MNHEY and SMNVEV (reference sequence). The CDR3 contains 15 residues. V dropped 5 bases and J dropped 2 bases, with 14 bases sitting between them.

This chain connects TRBV29-1 to TRBJ2-7, with D tentatively TRBD2 (5 bases). CDR1 and CDR2 (germline): SQVTM, ANQGSEA. This CDR3 is 16 amino acids long. V was clipped by 5 bases and J by 3 bases, with 23 bases between them. CDR3: CSVLFRGQDLNYEQYF. CDR3 bases: TGCAGCGTTCTTTTTAGAGGGCAGGACCTCAACTACGAGCAGTACTTC.

The rearrangement links TRBV7-9 to TRBJ1-4; D gene unclear. The germline V and J ends were trimmed by 5 bases and 8 bases, with 9 bases remaining between them. This CDR3 is built from 12 residues. Germline CDR1 SEHNR, CDR2 FQNEAQ (reference sequence). CDR3 region: CASSRAVEKLFF. DNA for the CDR3: TGTGCCAGCAGCCGGGCGGTCGAAAAACTGTTTTTT. Full variable domain (missing parts from reference TRBV7-9 and TRBJ1-4): DTGVSQNPRHKITKRGQNVTFRCDPISEHNRLYWYRQTLGQGPEFLTYFQNEAQLEKSRLLSDRFSAERPKGSFSTLEIQRTEQGDSAMYLCASSRAVEKLFFGSGTQLSVL.

The CDR3 DNA follows: TGTGCCAGCAGTCCACTTGCGGGAGCCGGAAACACCATATATTTT. Protein: CASSPLAGAGNTIYF. The chain joins TRBV6-5 to TRBJ1-3; no definite D call. This CDR3 contains 15 residues. The ends were cut back, 5 bases at V and 4 bases at J, with 15 bases in the middle. The germline CDR1 and CDR2 sequences are MNHEY and SVGAGI.

This chain connects TRBV27 to TRBJ1-5, with a possible D match to TRBD1 (5 bases). With 5 bases removed from V and 2 bases from J, the gap between germline ends came to 13 bases. The CDR3 consists of 15 residues. Germline lookup yields CDR1 MNHEY and CDR2 SMNVEV (reference sequence). The CDR3 loop reads CASSPGAGGNQPQHF. The DNA of the CDR3 is TGTGCCAGCAGTCCCGGGGCCGGGGGCAATCAGCCCCAGCATTTT.

The chain couples TRBV10-1 to TRBJ2-5; maybe TRBD2 (6 bases). The J call may not be correct, given that the DNA end is closer to TRBJ2-7. Germline V gene lookup returns CDR1 WNHNN and CDR2 SYGVQD (reference sequence). This CDR3 contains 16 residues. CDR3 amino acids: CASSESVAEINYEQYF. CDR3 DNA: TGCGCCAGCAGTGAGTCGGTAGCGGAGATTAACTACGAGCAGTACTTC.